The clone carrying this T cell receptor (beta chain) was found many times. Its target is not known. The data derive from a study of blood T cells in healthy people across ages. Points from the study as a whole: Long-lived donors exceeded aged donors in naive CD4+ cells and diversity.

Approximately 10 milliliters was the volume of peripheral blood drawn from each donor. It was with a sample-barcoded 5' primer and a J-beta primer mix that a second PCR of about 6 to 12 cycles was run. TCRdb passed the 5' RACE reads through MiXCR, listing each CDR3 protein once. The sample holds about 930,000 distinct CDR3 sequences; 29% are singletons and the top ten take about 9.4%. The sample was also reused in another study, on T cells of mothers and their children. That source notes: Barcodes and 2-4 random nucleotides were added by M1S in the second PCR.

The sample consisted of blood. The receptor was derived from a woman aged 40 to 50 in good health.

CDR3 bases: TGTGCCAGCAGCCCCGGGACAGGGCCTTTCTTT. It specifies CASSPGTGPFF. The chain is built from TRBV11-2 and TRBJ1-1; 9 positions match TRBD1. Losses at the gene ends were 5 bases for V and 12 bases for J; bases not matched to a gene: 4. Germline values: CDR1 SGHAT, CDR2 FQNNGV. CDR3 length: 11 residues.